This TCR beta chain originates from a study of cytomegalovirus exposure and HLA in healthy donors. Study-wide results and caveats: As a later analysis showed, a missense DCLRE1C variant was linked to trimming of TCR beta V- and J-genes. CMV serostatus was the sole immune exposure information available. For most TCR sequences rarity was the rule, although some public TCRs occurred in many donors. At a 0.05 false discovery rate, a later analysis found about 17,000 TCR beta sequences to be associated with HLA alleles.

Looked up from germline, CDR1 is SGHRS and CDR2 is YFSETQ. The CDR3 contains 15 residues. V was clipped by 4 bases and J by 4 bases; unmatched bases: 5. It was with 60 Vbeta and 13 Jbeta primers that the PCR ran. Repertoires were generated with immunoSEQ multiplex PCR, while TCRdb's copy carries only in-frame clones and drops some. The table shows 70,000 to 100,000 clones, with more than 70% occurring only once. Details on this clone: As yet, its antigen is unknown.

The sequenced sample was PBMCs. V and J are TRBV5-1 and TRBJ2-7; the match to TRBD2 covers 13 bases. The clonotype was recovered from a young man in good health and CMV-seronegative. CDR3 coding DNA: TGCGCCAGCAGCATCGGACTAGCGGGGGCGTACGAGCAGTACTTC. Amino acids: CASSIGLAGAYEQYF.